Sequencing of this TCR beta chain was carried out in a study of blood T cells in healthy people across ages. Study results and caveats: The study found TCR beta diversity correlated strongly with naive T cell percentage. Donor CMV status, an unknown factor, possibly confounded changes in expanded clonotypes.

Healthy Caucasian individuals from Russia aged roughly 6 to 90 served as donors. The germline CDR1 and CDR2 sequences are DFQATT and SNEGSKA (reference sequence). This CDR3 contains 18 residues. The germline V and J ends were trimmed by 6 bases and 0 bases, with 24 bases remaining between them. This clonotype has a handful of counts. Its antigen is still unknown. For the second PCR, which ran for about 6 to 11 cycles, a sample-barcoded 5' primer and a J-beta primer mix were used. At least 2.5 million CDR3-containing paired-end reads were obtained per sample. TCRdb fed the 5' RACE reads into MiXCR, producing one record per CDR3 protein. Of about 690,000 distinct CDR3 sequences in the sample, 40% to 50% were seen once.

Input material: blood. This TCR was sampled from a man aged 80 or over in good health. The V gene is TRBV20-1, the J gene TRBJ2-4; D call uncertain. CDR3 nucleotides: TGCAGTGCCACCAGTCGGGTCATTGAATTCTTAGCCAAAAACATTCAGTACTTC. Protein: CSATSRVIEFLAKNIQYF.